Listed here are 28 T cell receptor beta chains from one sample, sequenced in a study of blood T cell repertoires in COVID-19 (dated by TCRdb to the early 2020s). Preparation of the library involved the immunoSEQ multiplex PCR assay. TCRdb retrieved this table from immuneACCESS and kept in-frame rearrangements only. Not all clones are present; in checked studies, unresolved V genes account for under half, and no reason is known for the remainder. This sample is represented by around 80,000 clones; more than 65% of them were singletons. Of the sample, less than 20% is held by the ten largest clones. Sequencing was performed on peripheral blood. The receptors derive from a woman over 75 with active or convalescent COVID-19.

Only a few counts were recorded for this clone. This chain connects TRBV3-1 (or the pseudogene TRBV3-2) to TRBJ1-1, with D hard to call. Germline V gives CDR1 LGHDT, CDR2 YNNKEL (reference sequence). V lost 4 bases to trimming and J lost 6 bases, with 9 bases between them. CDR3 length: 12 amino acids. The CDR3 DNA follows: TGTGCCAGCAGCCTTTACAGTTCTGAAGCTTTCTTT. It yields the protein CASSLYSSEAFF.

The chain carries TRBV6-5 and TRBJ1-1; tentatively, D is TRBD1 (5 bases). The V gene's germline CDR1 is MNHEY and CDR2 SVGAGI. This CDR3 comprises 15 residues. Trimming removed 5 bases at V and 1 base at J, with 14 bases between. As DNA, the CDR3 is TGTGCCAGCAGTACCGTGGGGGGGTGGAACACTGAAGCTTTCTTT. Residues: CASSTVGGWNTEAFF.

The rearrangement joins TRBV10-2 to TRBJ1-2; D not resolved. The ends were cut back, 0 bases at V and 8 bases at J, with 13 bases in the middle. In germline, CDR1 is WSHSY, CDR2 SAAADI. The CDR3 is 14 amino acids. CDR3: CASSESALGGGYTF. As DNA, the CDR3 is TGCGCCAGCAGTGAGTCGGCCCTAGGAGGGGGCTACACCTTC.

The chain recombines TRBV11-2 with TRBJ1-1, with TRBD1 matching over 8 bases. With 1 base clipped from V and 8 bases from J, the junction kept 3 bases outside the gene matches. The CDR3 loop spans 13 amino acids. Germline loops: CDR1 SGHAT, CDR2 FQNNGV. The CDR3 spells CASSLVGDREAFF. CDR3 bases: TGTGCCAGCAGCTTAGTGGGGGACAGGGAAGCTTTCTTT.

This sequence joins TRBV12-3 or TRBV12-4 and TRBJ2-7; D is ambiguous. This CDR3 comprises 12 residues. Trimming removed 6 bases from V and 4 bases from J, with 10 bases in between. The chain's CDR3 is CASSPAEYEQYF. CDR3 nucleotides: TGTGCCAGCAGCCCCGCGGAGTACGAGCAGTACTTC.

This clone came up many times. The CDR3 DNA is TGTGCCAGTAGTTCTCGACAGAAAGTCAACACTGAAGCTTTCTTT. Its protein is CASSSRQKVNTEAFF. The J gene is TRBJ1-1, the V gene TRBV19; tentative D call: TRBD1 (5 bases). Trimming took off 5 bases at V and 2 bases at J, with 15 bases between the two ends. The CDR3 length is 15 residues. Germline CDR1 is LNHDA and CDR2 is SQIVND (reference sequence).

The CDR3 DNA reads TGTGCCAGCAGCTTAAGGACAGGGGCGACCTATGGCTACACCTTC. Amino acid sequence: CASSLRTGATYGYTF. The chain carries TRBV5-6 and TRBJ1-2, with TRBD1 identical over 9 bases. Germline V gene sequence: CDR1 SGHDT, CDR2 YYEEEE. V lost 2 bases to trimming and J lost 4 bases; unmatched junction nucleotides: 6. CDR3 length: 15 amino acids.

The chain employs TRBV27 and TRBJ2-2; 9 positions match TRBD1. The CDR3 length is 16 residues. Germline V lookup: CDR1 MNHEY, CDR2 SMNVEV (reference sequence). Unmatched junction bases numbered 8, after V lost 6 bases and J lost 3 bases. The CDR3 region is CASRILRDRDTGELFF. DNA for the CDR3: TGTGCCAGCAGAATCCTGAGGGACAGGGACACCGGGGAGCTGTTTTTT.

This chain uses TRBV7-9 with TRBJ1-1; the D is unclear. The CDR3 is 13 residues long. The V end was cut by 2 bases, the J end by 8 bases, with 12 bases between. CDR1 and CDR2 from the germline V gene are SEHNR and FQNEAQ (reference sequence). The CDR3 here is CASSLLGKGEAFF. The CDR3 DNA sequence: TGTGCCAGCAGCTTACTCGGGAAAGGCGAAGCTTTCTTT.

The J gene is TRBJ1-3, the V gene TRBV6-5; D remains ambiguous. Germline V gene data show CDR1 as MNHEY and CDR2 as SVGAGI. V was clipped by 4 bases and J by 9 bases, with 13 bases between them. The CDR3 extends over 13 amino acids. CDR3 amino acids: CASSFSSTGTIYF. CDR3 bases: TGTGCCAGCAGTTTTTCGAGTACTGGCACCATATATTTT.

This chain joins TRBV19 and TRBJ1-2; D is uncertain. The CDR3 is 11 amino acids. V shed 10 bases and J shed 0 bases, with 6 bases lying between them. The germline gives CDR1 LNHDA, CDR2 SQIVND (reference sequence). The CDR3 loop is CATRSNYGYTF. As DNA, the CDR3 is TGTGCCACCCGGTCTAACTATGGCTACACCTTC.

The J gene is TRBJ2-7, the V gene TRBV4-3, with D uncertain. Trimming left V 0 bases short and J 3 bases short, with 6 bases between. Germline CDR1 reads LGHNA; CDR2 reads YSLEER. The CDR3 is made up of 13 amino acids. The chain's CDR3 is CASSQDLNYEQYF. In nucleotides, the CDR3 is TGCGCCAGCAGCCAAGACCTTAACTACGAGCAGTACTTC.

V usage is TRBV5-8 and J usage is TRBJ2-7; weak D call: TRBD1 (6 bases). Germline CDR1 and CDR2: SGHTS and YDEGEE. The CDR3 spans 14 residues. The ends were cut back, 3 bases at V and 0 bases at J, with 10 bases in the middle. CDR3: CASSSRDTSYEQYF. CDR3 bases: TGTGCCAGCAGCTCCCGGGACACCTCCTACGAGCAGTACTTC.

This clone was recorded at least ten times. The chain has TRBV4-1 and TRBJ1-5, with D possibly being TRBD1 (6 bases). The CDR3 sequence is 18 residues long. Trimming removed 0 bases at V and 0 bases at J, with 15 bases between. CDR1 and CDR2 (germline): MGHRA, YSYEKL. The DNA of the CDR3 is TGCGCCAGCAGCCAAGAGATGATGGGGACATATAGCAATCAGCCCCAGCATTTT. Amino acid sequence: CASSQEMMGTYSNQPQHF.

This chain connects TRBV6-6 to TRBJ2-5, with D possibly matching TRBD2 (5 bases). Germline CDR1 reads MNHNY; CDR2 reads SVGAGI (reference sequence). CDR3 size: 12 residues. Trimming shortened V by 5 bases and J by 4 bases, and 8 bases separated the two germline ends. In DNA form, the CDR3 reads TGTGCCAGCAGTCCGGGAAGAGAGACCCAGTACTTC. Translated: CASSPGRETQYF.

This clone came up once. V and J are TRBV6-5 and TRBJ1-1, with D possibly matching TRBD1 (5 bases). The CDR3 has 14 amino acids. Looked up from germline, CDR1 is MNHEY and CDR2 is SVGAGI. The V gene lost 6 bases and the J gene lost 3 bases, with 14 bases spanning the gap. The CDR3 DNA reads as TGTGCCAGCAGGTCAGGGTTAGGGGACACTGAAGCTTTCTTT. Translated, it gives CASRSGLGDTEAFF.

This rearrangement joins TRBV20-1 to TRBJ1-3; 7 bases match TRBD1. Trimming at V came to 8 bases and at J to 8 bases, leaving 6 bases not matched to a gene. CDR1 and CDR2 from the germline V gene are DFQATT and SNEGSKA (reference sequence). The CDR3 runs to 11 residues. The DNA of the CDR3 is TGCAGTTTCAGACAGGGTCACACCATATATTTT. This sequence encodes CSFRQGHTIYF.

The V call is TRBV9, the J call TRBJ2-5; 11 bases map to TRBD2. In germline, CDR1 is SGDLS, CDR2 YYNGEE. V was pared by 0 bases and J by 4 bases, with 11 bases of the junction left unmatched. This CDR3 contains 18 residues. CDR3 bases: TGTGCCAGCAGCGTAGGGCTAGCGGGGGGCCGCCGGGGAGAGACCCAGTACTTC. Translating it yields CASSVGLAGGRRGETQYF.

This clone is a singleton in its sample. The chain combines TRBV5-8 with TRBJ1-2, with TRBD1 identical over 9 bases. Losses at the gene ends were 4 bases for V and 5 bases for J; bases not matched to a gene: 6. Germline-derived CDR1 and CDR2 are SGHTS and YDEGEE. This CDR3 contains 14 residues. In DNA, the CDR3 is TGTGCCAGCAGCCACAGGGGGCGAAGGTATGGCTACACCTTC. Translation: CASSHRGRRYGYTF. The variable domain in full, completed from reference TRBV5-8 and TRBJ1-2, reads EAGVTQSPTHLIKTRGQQATLRCSPISGHTSVYWYQQALGLGLQFLLWYDEGEERNRGNFPPRFSGRQFPNYSSELNVNALELEDSALYLCASSHRGRRYGYTFGSGTRLTVV.

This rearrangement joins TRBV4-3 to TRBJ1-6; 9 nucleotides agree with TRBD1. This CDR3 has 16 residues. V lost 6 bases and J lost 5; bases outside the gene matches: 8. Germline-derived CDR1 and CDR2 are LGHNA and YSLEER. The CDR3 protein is CASSPSDRGNNSPLHF. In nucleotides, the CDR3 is TGCGCCAGCAGTCCATCCGACAGGGGGAATAATTCACCCCTCCACTTT.

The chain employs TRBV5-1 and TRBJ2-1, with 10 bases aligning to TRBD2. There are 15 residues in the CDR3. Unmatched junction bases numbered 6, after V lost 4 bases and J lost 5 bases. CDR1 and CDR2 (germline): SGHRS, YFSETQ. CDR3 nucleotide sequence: TGCGCCAGCAGCGGCGGACTAGCGGTTAACAATGAGCAGTTCTTC. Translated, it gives CASSGGLAVNNEQFF.

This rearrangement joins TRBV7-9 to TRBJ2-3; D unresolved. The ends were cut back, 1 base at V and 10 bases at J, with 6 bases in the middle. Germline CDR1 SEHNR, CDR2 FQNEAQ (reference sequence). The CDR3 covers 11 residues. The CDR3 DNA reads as TGTGCCAGCAGCTTAGATCAGGCGCAGTATTTT. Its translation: CASSLDQAQYF.

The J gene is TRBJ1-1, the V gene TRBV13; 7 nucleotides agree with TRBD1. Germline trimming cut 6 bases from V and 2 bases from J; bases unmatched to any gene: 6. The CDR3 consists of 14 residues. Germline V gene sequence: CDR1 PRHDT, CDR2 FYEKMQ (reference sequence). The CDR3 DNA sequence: TGTGCCAGCAGGTATACAGGGGTCAACACTGAAGCTTTCTTT. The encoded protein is CASRYTGVNTEAFF.

The CDR3 is CASSQWDRVSYEQYF. The CDR3 nucleotides are TGTGCCAGCAGCCAATGGGACAGAGTCTCCTACGAGCAGTACTTC. This rearrangement joins TRBV2 to TRBJ2-7, with 7 bases fitting TRBD1. The germline gives CDR1 SNHLY, CDR2 FYNNEI. This CDR3 comprises 15 residues. J was trimmed by 0 bases and V by 6 bases; bases with no gene match: 8.

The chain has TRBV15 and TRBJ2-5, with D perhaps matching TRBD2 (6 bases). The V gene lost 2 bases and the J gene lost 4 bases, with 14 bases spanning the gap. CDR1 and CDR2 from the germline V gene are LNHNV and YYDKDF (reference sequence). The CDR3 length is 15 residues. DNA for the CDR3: TGTGCCACCAGCAGATCTCGTAGCGGCATAGAGACCCAGTACTTC. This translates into CATSRSRSGIETQYF.

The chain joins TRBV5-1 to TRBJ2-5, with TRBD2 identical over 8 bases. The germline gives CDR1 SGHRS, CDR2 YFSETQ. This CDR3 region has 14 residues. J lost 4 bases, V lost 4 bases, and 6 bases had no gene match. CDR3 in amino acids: CASSGGTRGETQYF. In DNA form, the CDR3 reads TGCGCCAGCAGCGGCGGGACTAGAGGAGAGACCCAGTACTTC.

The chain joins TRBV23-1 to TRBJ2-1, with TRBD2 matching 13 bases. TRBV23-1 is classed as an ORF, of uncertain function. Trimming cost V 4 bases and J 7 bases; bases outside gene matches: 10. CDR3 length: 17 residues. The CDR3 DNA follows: TGCGCCAGCAGTCGAGGGACTAGCGGGGTCCGGCGGAATGAGCAGTTCTTC. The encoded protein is CASSRGTSGVRRNEQFF.

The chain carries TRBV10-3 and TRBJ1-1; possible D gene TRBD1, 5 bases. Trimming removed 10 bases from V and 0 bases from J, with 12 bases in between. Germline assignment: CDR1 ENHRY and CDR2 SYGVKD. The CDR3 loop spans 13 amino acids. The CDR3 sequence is CATVQAMNTEAFF. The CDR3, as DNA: TGTGCCACGGTACAGGCAATGAACACTGAAGCTTTCTTT.